The present TCR beta chain was sequenced within a study of T-cell reconstitution after alpha-beta-depleted transplantation in children. There are 15 residues in the CDR3. V was cut by 0 bases and J by 2 bases, with 7 bases left in between. The germline V gene encodes CDR1 LGHNA and CDR2 YSLEER. The library targeted TCRbeta and was prepared with unique molecular identifiers. TCRdb called the PCR reads again in MiXCR, with one record for every CDR3 protein. The sample shows over 200,000 distinct CDR3 sequences, approximately 8% of them seen only once. J is TRBJ2-2 and V is TRBV4-3, with D hard to call. The receptor's source is a male patient aged 2-15 years who had a stem cell transplant for acute myeloid leukemia, so the T cells may come from the graft donor. This sample comprised PBMCs, mostly from graft donor cells, obtained 360 days after TCRalphabeta/CD19-depleted stem cell transplant. The CDR3 is CASSQDRPNTGELFF. The CDR3 nucleotides are TGCGCCAGCAGCCAAGATAGACCAAACACCGGGGAGCTGTTTTTT.